This TCR beta chain appears in the sequencing data of a study of T cell responses to AZD1222 COVID-19 vaccine. V was cut by 5 bases and J by 3 bases, with 6 bases left in between. Germline CDR1 LNHNV, CDR2 YYDKDF (reference sequence). The CDR3 is 12 amino acids. The assay was immunoSEQ multiplex PCR, and TCRdb's table has in-frame clones only and misses some. The table includes about 130,000 clones, approximately 90% detected once. The chain uses TRBV15 and TRBJ2-3, with no clear D. The sequencing here drew on peripheral blood, taken on day 0 of AZD1222 vaccination. The receptor comes from an adult in good health. CDR3 protein: CATSPRTDTQYF. The CDR3 DNA follows: TGTGCCACCAGCCCGAGAACAGATACGCAGTATTTT. The whole variable domain, remainder taken from reference TRBV15 and TRBJ2-3, is DAMVIQNPRYQVTQFGKPVTLSCSQTLNHNVMYWYQQKSSQAPKLLFHYYDKDFNNEADTPDNFQSRRPNTSFCFLDIRSPGLGDTAMYLCATSPRTDTQYFGPGTRLTVL.